A selection of T cell receptor beta chains follows, all from one sample in a study of identical twins. TCRdb ran MiXCR on the 5' RACE reads and lists one entry per CDR3 protein. The sample yields 510,000 or so distinct CDR3 sequences, 12% to 15% seen once. This sample also belongs to another study, concerning yellow fever vaccine responses in identical twins.

The sequenced sample consisted of CD4+ T cells sorted from blood. The receptors shown here come from a woman between 18 and 29 years old in good health. CDR3s include the opening cysteine and the closing phenylalanine or tryptophan.

CASREGGQTLIYGYTF	TRBJ1-2	TRBV2
CASTEPGLSEQYF	TRBJ2-7	TRBV28
CSASGATQETQYF	TRBJ2-5	TRBV20-1
CASSPIRTAGELFF	TRBJ2-2	TRBV5-1
CASSPPTGNTEAFF	TRBJ1-1	TRBV18
CASSDLTGGMETQYF	TRBJ2-5	TRBV2
CAISRSGEVYKQYF	TRBJ2-7	TRBV10-3
CASSREFNSPLHF	TRBJ1-6	TRBV3-1
CATSRVRTGPYNEQFF	TRBJ2-1	TRBV15
CASSQIGGSSYNEQFF	TRBJ2-1	TRBV4-2
CASSPRTQQISYEQYF	TRBJ2-7	TRBV12-3/TRBV12-4
CASSLQLAGVSEQFF	TRBJ2-1	TRBV12-3/TRBV12-4
CASSHRGGWEETQYF	TRBJ2-5	TRBV4-2
CASSPTLDRDYNEQFF	TRBJ2-1	TRBV5-1
CASSFFRGTGELFF	TRBJ2-2	TRBV5-1
CASSAWRLSTDTQYF	TRBJ2-3	TRBV12-3/TRBV12-4
CASSSPGLAGGRGSEQYF	TRBJ2-7	TRBV7-8
CASSQDWTAYPEAFF	TRBJ1-1	TRBV4-1
CASSPILNTEAFF	TRBJ1-1	TRBV28
CASSQEVAGRDTQYF	TRBJ2-3	TRBV3-1
CASSYDTTRYEQYF	TRBJ2-7	TRBV12-3/TRBV12-4
CATSAQGLSGETQYF	TRBJ2-5	TRBV24-1
CASAPGDTEAFF	TRBJ1-1	TRBV15
CASSRAGQGVNEQFF	TRBJ2-1	TRBV5-1
CASSVRGRESGADTQYF	TRBJ2-3	TRBV9
CASRPDTGELFF	TRBJ2-2	TRBV12-3/TRBV12-4
CSVDSQGIANYGYTF	TRBJ1-2	TRBV29-1
CASSATVEAEKLFF	TRBJ1-4	TRBV25-1
CSAGTVFNTGELFF	TRBJ2-2	TRBV20-1
CAISESGGTDTQYF	TRBJ2-3	TRBV10-3
CAIRQDRGHYEQFF	TRBJ2-1	TRBV10-3
CASSLGGTPTIETQYF	TRBJ2-5	TRBV5-1
CASKRGSGLAYEQYF	TRBJ2-7	TRBV5-5
CASSPIRTGPPNEQYF	TRBJ2-7	TRBV11-3
CSVRVPSGNTIYF	TRBJ1-3	TRBV29-1
CASSPSRYEQYF	TRBJ2-7	TRBV7-2
CASSLISAVPGTYRRDNEQFF	TRBJ2-1	TRBV27
CASSYSLNTEAFF	TRBJ1-1	TRBV6-5
CASRPTGSVYEQYF	TRBJ2-7	TRBV5-1
CASSYRTGTNTEAFF	TRBJ1-1	TRBV7-9
CASRLVGLEAFF	TRBJ1-1	TRBV28
CASRAGTWADTQYF	TRBJ2-3	TRBV12-3/TRBV12-4
CASSRREGELFF	TRBJ2-2	TRBV3-1
CASSWGTSGAYNEQFF	TRBJ2-1	TRBV6-2/TRBV6-3
CASTPSGQGSYEQYF	TRBJ2-7	TRBV5-1